This T cell receptor (beta chain) originates from a study of T-cell reconstitution after alpha-beta-depleted transplantation in children. This clonotype has just a few counts. The antigen remains undetermined. General observations from the study: Several hundred expanded graft clones reportedly gave rise to the alpha-beta T cells present about two months after transplant. T-cell counts and diversity were attributed mostly to newly produced T cells one year after transplant. Surviving recipient T cells and thymic progenitors accounted for the high day-60 TCRbeta diversity observed in some patients.

Unique molecular identifiers were incorporated during preparation of the TCRbeta library. TCRdb used MiXCR to reprocess the PCR reads, holding one entry per CDR3 protein. The data hold fewer than 250,000 distinct CDR3 sequences, with less than 9% observed a single time. There are 16 residues in the CDR3. Losses at the gene ends were 3 bases for V and 0 bases for J; bases not matched to a gene: 8. Germline CDR1 DFQATT, CDR2 SNEGSKA (reference sequence). This rearrangement joins TRBV20-1 to TRBJ2-1; 7 nucleotides match TRBD2. The starting material was PBMCs, mostly from graft donor cells, obtained 180 days after TCRalphabeta/CD19-depleted stem cell transplant. The sequence derives from a male patient younger than 18 who had a stem cell transplant for acute lymphoblastic leukemia, so the T cells may come from the graft donor. CDR3 amino acids: CSASRSGPNSYNEQFF. The CDR3 bases are TGCAGTGCTAGTCGTAGCGGGCCAAACTCCTACAATGAGCAGTTCTTC.